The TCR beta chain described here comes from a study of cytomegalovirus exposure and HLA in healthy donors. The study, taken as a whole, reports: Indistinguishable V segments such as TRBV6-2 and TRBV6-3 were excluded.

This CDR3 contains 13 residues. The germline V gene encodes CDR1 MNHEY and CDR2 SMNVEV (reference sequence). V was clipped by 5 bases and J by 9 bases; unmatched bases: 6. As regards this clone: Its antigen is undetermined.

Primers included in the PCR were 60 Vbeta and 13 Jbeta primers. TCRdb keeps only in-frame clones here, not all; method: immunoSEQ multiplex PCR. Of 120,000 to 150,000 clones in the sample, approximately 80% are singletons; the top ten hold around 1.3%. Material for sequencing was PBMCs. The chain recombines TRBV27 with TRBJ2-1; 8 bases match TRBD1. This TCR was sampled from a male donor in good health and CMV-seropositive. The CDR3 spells CASSRQGASEQFF. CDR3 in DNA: TGTGCCAGCAGTAGGCAGGGGGCTAGTGAGCAGTTCTTC.